These 17 T cell receptor beta chains originate from one sample sequenced in a study of OX40 agonist ivuxolimab in advanced cancers. The table came from immunoSEQ multiplex PCR; TCRdb's copy has only in-frame clones and leaves some out. The table shows around 68,000 clones, with around 84% occurring only once. Sequencing used CD4+ or CD8+ T cells sorted from blood, obtained in a trial of the OX40 agonist ivuxolimab. The receptors stem from an adult with an advanced solid tumor such as melanoma, head and neck, liver or kidney cancer.

The V gene is TRBV5-5, the J gene TRBJ1-4, with TRBD1 as a possible D gene (6 bases). The CDR3 loop spans 17 amino acids. The germline V gene has CDR1 SGHKS and CDR2 YYEKEE (reference sequence). V was trimmed by 0 bases and J by 4 bases, leaving 16 bases between them. CDR3 protein: CASSLVGGRGVNEKLFF. The CDR3 region has the DNA TGTGCCAGCAGCTTGGTTGGGGGGCGCGGGGTTAATGAAAAACTGTTTTTT. Full variable domain (missing parts from reference TRBV5-5 and TRBJ1-4): DAGVTQSPTHLIKTRGQQVTLRCSPISGHKSVSWYQQVLGQGPQFIFQYYEKEERGRGNFPDRFSARQFPNYSSELNVNALLLGDSALYLCASSLVGGRGVNEKLFFGSGTQLSVL.

As regards this clone: The junction shows a germline mismatch at one end, possibly a read error. The chain joins TRBV18 to TRBJ2-1; tentatively, D is TRBD1 (6 bases). The CDR3 sequence is 15 residues long. Germline V gives CDR1 KGHSH, CDR2 LQKENI. The CDR3 spells CATSGDLGIYNEQFF. In nucleotides, the CDR3 is TGTGCCACCTCAGGGGACCTGGGGATATACAATGAGCAGTTCTTC.

V usage is TRBV29-1 and J usage is TRBJ2-3, with 9 bases that match TRBD1. J lost 0 bases, V lost 8 bases, and 6 bases had no gene match. This CDR3 contains 14 residues. CDR1 and CDR2 (germline): SQVTM, ANQGSEA. The CDR3 coding sequence is TGCAGCTCAACAGGGGGCACTAGCACAGATACGCAGTATTTT. Translation: CSSTGGTSTDTQYF.

The V and J genes are TRBV11-2 and TRBJ2-5, with TRBD1 matching over 8 bases. TRBJ2-7 explains the end of the DNA better; the J call may be wrong. Germline lookup yields CDR1 SGHAT and CDR2 FQNNGV. The CDR3 loop spans 17 amino acids. CDR3 residues: CASSGRQGASWAYEQYF. Here the CDR3 DNA reads TGTGCCAGCAGCGGACGGCAGGGGGCGAGTTGGGCCTACGAGCAGTACTTC.

This clone was seen a handful of times. The genes are TRBV18 and TRBJ1-2, with unresolved D. V shed 2 bases and J shed 2 bases, with 12 bases lying between them. The germline gives CDR1 KGHSH, CDR2 LQKENI. CDR3 length: 15 residues. CDR3 coding DNA: TGTGCCAGCTCACCAATGGCCAGATCCAACTATGGCTACACCTTC. It specifies CASSPMARSNYGYTF.

The V and J genes are TRBV19 and TRBJ2-2; TRBD1 aligns across 8 bases. This CDR3 region has 15 residues. Trimming at V came to 4 bases and at J to 5 bases, leaving 6 bases not matched to a gene. Germline assignment: CDR1 LNHDA and CDR2 SQIVND (reference sequence). CDR3 amino acids: CASSKDRGWTGELFF. CDR3 DNA: TGTGCCAGTAGTAAAGACAGGGGTTGGACCGGGGAGCTGTTTTTT.

The V and J genes are TRBV6-1 and TRBJ1-2; 7 bases are a match to TRBD1. In germline, CDR1 is MNHNS, CDR2 SASEGT. The CDR3 length is 14 residues. V was pared by 5 bases and J by 7 bases, with 10 bases of the junction left unmatched. For the CDR3, the DNA is TGTGCCAGCAGTTTGACAGGGTCGGCTTCTGGCTACACCTTC. Protein sequence: CASSLTGSASGYTF.

The chain carries TRBV5-1 and TRBJ1-4; D not resolved. Germline V gives CDR1 SGHRS, CDR2 YFSETQ. The CDR3 contains 13 residues. The germline V and J ends were trimmed by 1 base and 4 bases, with 5 bases remaining between them. Written as DNA, the CDR3 is TGCGCCAGCAGCTTGCGGCGTAATGAAAAACTGTTTTTT. The encoded protein is CASSLRRNEKLFF.

The chain is built from TRBV27 and TRBJ1-2; TRBD1 aligns across 9 bases. The CDR3 is 14 amino acids. Germline V lookup: CDR1 MNHEY, CDR2 SMNVEV (reference sequence). J gave up 8 bases and V 0 bases, and 4 bases lay outside the gene matches. CDR3: CASSLSGTGSGYTF. Here the CDR3 DNA reads TGTGCCAGCAGTTTATCGGGGACAGGGTCGGGCTACACCTTC.

This rearrangement joins TRBV6-5 to TRBJ2-3; a possible D gene is TRBD2 (6 bases). CDR1 and CDR2 from the germline V gene are MNHEY and SVGAGI. V lost 0 bases to trimming and J lost 4 bases, with 11 bases between them. The CDR3 is 15 amino acids. CDR3 protein: CASSYSRLVPDTQYF. The DNA of the CDR3 is TGTGCCAGCAGTTACTCAAGACTAGTTCCAGATACGCAGTATTTT.

In its sample, this clone was seen once. V usage is TRBV7-2 and J usage is TRBJ2-7; a possible D gene is TRBD2 (6 bases). The CDR3 extends over 13 amino acids. Germline values: CDR1 SGHTA, CDR2 FQGNSA. V dropped 4 bases and J dropped 3 bases, with 10 bases sitting between them. The CDR3 is CASSSTRVYEQYF. The CDR3 DNA sequence: TGTGCCAGCAGCTCGACTAGGGTCTACGAGCAGTACTTC.

The chain couples TRBV19 to TRBJ1-1, with 7 bases identical to TRBD1. Unmatched junction bases numbered 3, after V lost 1 base and J lost 1 base. Germline V lookup: CDR1 LNHDA, CDR2 SQIVND (reference sequence). CDR3 length: 15 amino acids. CDR3 region: CASSIADRANTEAFF. The CDR3 nucleotides are TGTGCCAGTAGTATAGCCGACAGGGCGAACACTGAAGCTTTCTTT.

This clone was seen only once. V is TRBV19 and J is TRBJ1-5; D uncertain. This CDR3 has 15 amino acids. Germline-derived CDR1 and CDR2 are LNHDA and SQIVND (reference sequence). Trimming removed 3 bases from V and 0 bases from J, with 9 bases in between. The CDR3: CASSIVENSNQPQHF. CDR3 DNA sequence: TGTGCCAGTAGTATTGTAGAGAATAGCAATCAGCCCCAGCATTTT.

The rearrangement uses TRBV19 and TRBJ2-1; D perhaps matches TRBD2 (6 bases). Deletions cut 7 bases from V and 10 bases from J, with 20 bases between. The V gene's germline CDR1 is LNHDA and CDR2 SQIVND (reference sequence). The CDR3 length is 14 residues. CDR3 sequence: CASKRGGTPSEQFF. For the CDR3, the DNA is TGTGCCAGTAAGAGGGGCGGGACTCCTTCGGAGCAGTTCTTC.

This clone was counted between two and nine times. The V call is TRBV4-1, the J call TRBJ1-2, with D possibly matching TRBD1 (5 bases). The CDR3 loop spans 14 amino acids. The V gene lost 1 base and the J gene lost 10 bases, with 16 bases spanning the gap. CDR1 is MGHRA and CDR2 is YSYEKL in the germline V gene. CDR3 coding DNA: TGCGCCAGCAGCCAAGTAGGACGACAGTCCGACTACACCTTC. Translating gives CASSQVGRQSDYTF.

V is TRBV19 and J is TRBJ1-1; D might be TRBD1 (5 bases). CDR1 and CDR2 from the germline V gene are LNHDA and SQIVND (reference sequence). Trimming removed 6 bases from V and 1 base from J, with 9 bases in between. The CDR3 totals 13 residues. This CDR3 is CASRNRRNTEAFF. Written as DNA, the CDR3 is TGTGCCAGTAGGAACAGGAGGAACACTGAAGCTTTCTTT.

The chain has TRBV6-5 and TRBJ1-5; 7 bases map to TRBD1. The V segment lost 10 bases and the J segment 3 bases; nucleotides outside the gene matches: 6. This CDR3 region has 13 residues. Germline CDR1 and CDR2: MNHEY and SVGAGI. CDR3 sequence (DNA): TGTGCCATCAAGGGACAGTTCAATCAGCCCCAGCATTTT. Its protein is CAIKGQFNQPQHF.